This TCR beta chain was captured in a study of T cells in Graves' hyperthyroidism and ophthalmopathy. Study-wide results and caveats: The blood repertoire included most of the expanded thyroid clonotypes above 0.001. The model forecast ophthalmopathy, anticipating it by a median around 6.4 months before onset.

RNA transcripts yielded amplified TCR beta CDR3 regions. First-round RT-PCR with HTBI primers amplified the TCR CDR3 region. TCRdb reprocessed the multiplex PCR reads with MiXCR, giving one entry per CDR3 protein. The sample comprises approximately 400,000 distinct CDR3 sequences, over 11% of which are singletons, and 25% to 30% rests with the top ten. This clonotype was seen ten or more times. The antigen remains unidentified. V lost 2 bases, J lost 5 bases, and 13 bases lay in between. The CDR3 covers 15 residues. Germline V lookup: CDR1 SGHNT, CDR2 YENEEA. Duration under 3 months, a NOSPECS grade of at least 4, and a Clinical Activity Score of at least 3 characterized the ophthalmopathy patients. The authors obtained PBMCs from more than 8 ml of fresh peripheral blood.

This receptor was obtained from a man aged 45 to 65 with Graves' ophthalmopathy. The chain has TRBV11-3 and TRBJ2-1; D perhaps matches TRBD1 (5 bases). Source material: blood. CDR3 region: CASSLRPLDNNEQFF. In nucleotides, the CDR3 is TGTGCCAGCAGCTTAAGGCCCTTGGACAACAATGAGCAGTTCTTC.